This passage covers 24 T cell receptor beta chains from one sample sequenced in a study of blood T cells in healthy people across ages. Using a J-beta primer mix together with a sample-barcoded 5' primer, a second PCR was run for about 6 to 12 cycles. TCRdb analysed the 5' RACE reads with MiXCR anew, one entry per CDR3 protein. The table records over a million distinct CDR3 sequences, roughly 45% of them present only once. The material sequenced was blood. The receptors derive from a young woman in good health.

This clonotype has just a few counts. CDR3: CASSWGGGSNQPQHF. In nucleotides, the CDR3 is TGTGCCAGCAGTTGGGGGGGGGGTAGCAATCAGCCCCAGCATTTT. The genes are TRBV28 and TRBJ1-5; D is possibly TRBD1 (5 bases). The CDR3 runs to 15 residues. Germline CDR1 reads MDHEN; CDR2 reads SYDVKM. Trimming took off 4 bases at V and 0 bases at J, with 10 bases between the two ends.

The DNA for the CDR3 is TGCGCCAGCAGCCGAGGGACTGAATCCTACGAGCAGTACTTC. Its protein product is CASSRGTESYEQYF. This chain links TRBV5-1 with TRBJ2-7; D possibly corresponds to TRBD2 (6 bases). The CDR3 consists of 14 residues. V was pared by 4 bases and J by 1 base, with 12 bases between. Germline values: CDR1 SGHRS, CDR2 YFSETQ.

Ten or more counts support this clonotype. V usage is TRBV12-3 or TRBV12-4 and J usage is TRBJ1-2; D might be TRBD1 (6 bases). Trimming took off 2 bases at V and 6 bases at J, with 13 bases between the two ends. The CDR3 runs to 14 residues. The CDR3 loop is CASSLTSRGDGYTF. Here the CDR3 DNA reads TGTGCCAGCAGTTTAACCTCTAGGGGGGATGGCTACACCTTC.

The rearrangement uses TRBV6-5 and TRBJ2-3, with TRBD1 matching 10 bases. Trimming cost V 1 base and J 11 bases; bases outside gene matches: 12. This CDR3 comprises 16 residues. Germline loops: CDR1 MNHEY, CDR2 SVGAGI. As DNA, the CDR3 is TGTGCCAGCAGTTACTTCGACAGGGGGCCCCGAATTGTGCAGTATTTT. Translation: CASSYFDRGPRIVQYF.

This chain connects TRBV6-5 to TRBJ2-3; 9 bases line up with TRBD2. The CDR3 loop spans 15 amino acids. V shed 5 bases and J 6 bases; nucleotides not matched to a gene: 9. From germline, CDR1 is MNHEY and CDR2 SVGAGI. The chain's CDR3 is CASSAWRGGWDTQYF. As DNA, the CDR3 is TGTGCCAGCAGTGCGTGGCGGGGGGGCTGGGATACGCAGTATTTT.

The chain joins TRBV29-1 to TRBJ1-2; tentatively, D is TRBD1 (5 bases). Germline CDR1 reads SQVTM; CDR2 reads ANQGSEA. V lost 0 bases, J lost 1 base, and 18 bases lay in between. This CDR3 has 17 residues. The CDR3, as DNA: TGCAGCGTTGAAGATCCCTGGGGCCAGGGCATTAACTATGGCTACACCTTC. Translating it yields CSVEDPWGQGINYGYTF.

A word on this clonotype: One end of the junction varies from germline; a read error may be responsible. The gene calls are TRBV2 and TRBJ2-1; maybe TRBD2 (5 bases). The CDR3 contains 12 residues. From germline, CDR1 is SNHLY and CDR2 FYNNEI. The chain's CDR3 is CASFREYNVQFF. In nucleotides, the CDR3 is TGTGCCAGCTTCCGGGAATACAATGTGCAGTTCTTC. The whole variable domain, remainder taken from reference TRBV2 and TRBJ2-1, is EPEVTQTPSHQVTQMGQEVILRCVPISNHLYFYWYRQILGQKVEFLVSFYNNEISEKSEIFDDQFSVERPDGSNFTLKIRSTKLEDSAMYFCASFREYNVQFFGPGTRLTVL.

This clonotype was found once. The V gene is TRBV27, the J gene TRBJ2-1; perhaps TRBD1 as D (5 bases). This CDR3 region has 18 residues. CDR1 and CDR2 from the germline V gene are MNHEY and SMNVEV (reference sequence). The V gene lost 2 bases and the J gene lost 3 bases, with 20 bases spanning the gap. CDR3 residues: CASSLRGPRAPFYNEQFF. CDR3 in DNA: TGTGCCAGCAGTTTAAGGGGCCCCAGGGCCCCCTTCTACAATGAGCAGTTCTTC.

This chain links TRBV6-5 with TRBJ1-4, with D possibly TRBD1 on 5 matching bases. V lost 2 bases and J 0 bases, leaving 16 bases between the germline ends. Germline CDR1 is MNHEY and CDR2 is SVGAGI. This CDR3 has 18 amino acids. CDR3 residues: CASSYPALGEATNEKLFF. The CDR3 DNA reads as TGTGCCAGCAGTTACCCAGCCCTAGGGGAGGCAACTAATGAAAAACTGTTTTTT.

This chain joins TRBV12-3 or TRBV12-4 and TRBJ2-1; D gene uncertain. V was pared by 1 base and J by 6 bases, with 10 bases between. The CDR3 is 14 amino acids. The CDR3 sequence: CASSLGGESNEQFF. The CDR3 DNA reads as TGTGCCAGCAGTTTAGGTGGGGAATCCAATGAGCAGTTCTTC.

This clonotype came up a few times. The V and J genes are TRBV20-1 and TRBJ1-1; D unresolved. The V end lost 5 bases, the J end lost 1 base, and 11 bases lay between the germline ends. The CDR3 runs to 13 residues. CDR1 is DFQATT and CDR2 is SNEGSKA in the germline V gene (reference sequence). The CDR3 is CSAPKVGNTEAFF. In DNA, the CDR3 is TGCAGTGCTCCTAAAGTGGGGAACACTGAAGCTTTCTTT.

This clonotype occurred a few times. The chain uses TRBV30 and TRBJ2-5; TRBD1 agrees at 8 bases. The last part of the DNA fits TRBJ2-7 better; the J call may be wrong. CDR1 GTSNPN and CDR2 SVGIG come from the germline V gene (reference sequence). This CDR3 contains 14 residues. The CDR3 sequence is CAWSVGQGWNEQYF. The CDR3, as DNA: TGTGCCTGGAGTGTCGGACAGGGTTGGAACGAGCAGTACTTC.

The rearrangement uses TRBV29-1 and TRBJ2-2; D is undetermined. With 4 bases removed from V and 5 bases from J, the gap between germline ends came to 8 bases. Looked up from germline, CDR1 is SQVTM and CDR2 is ANQGSEA. The CDR3 extends over 12 amino acids. The CDR3 nucleotides read TGCAGCGTTGTGGGTCGGACCGGGGAGCTGTTTTTT. It is translated as CSVVGRTGELFF.

This chain uses TRBV4-2 with TRBJ2-2, with a tentative D call TRBD1 (5 bases). There are 16 residues in the CDR3. Looked up from germline, CDR1 is LGHNA and CDR2 is YNFKEQ. Trimming removed 3 bases from V and 1 base from J, with 12 bases in between. The CDR3 is CASSHGADKNTGELFF. The CDR3 nucleotides read TGTGCCAGCAGCCATGGGGCGGACAAGAACACCGGGGAGCTGTTTTTT.

This clonotype was seen a few times. The chain joins TRBV27 to TRBJ2-6; D unclear. The germline V and J ends were trimmed by 6 bases and 3 bases, with 9 bases remaining between them. Germline CDR1 and CDR2: MNHEY and SMNVEV (reference sequence). This CDR3 comprises 14 residues. CDR3 amino acids: CASSQTGGANVLTF. The CDR3, as DNA: TGTGCCAGCAGCCAGACGGGTGGGGCCAACGTCCTGACTTTC.

This chain joins TRBV28 and TRBJ1-5; no clear D. V was shortened by 5 bases and J by 7 bases, with 9 bases between the two germline ends. This CDR3 contains 12 residues. From germline, CDR1 is MDHEN and CDR2 SYDVKM. Here the CDR3 reads CASSVGSQPQHF. Written as DNA, the CDR3 is TGTGCCAGCAGTGTGGGCTCGCAGCCCCAGCATTTT.

J is TRBJ2-5 and V is TRBV28; 10 positions agree with TRBD2. CDR1 and CDR2 (germline): MDHEN, SYDVKM. The V segment lost 6 bases and the J segment 5 bases; nucleotides outside the gene matches: 24. The CDR3 covers 20 residues. CDR3 sequence reads: CASSSFVATGASGGRETQYF. DNA of the CDR3: TGTGCCAGCAGCTCCTTCGTCGCAACCGGGGCTAGCGGGGGAAGGGAGACCCAGTACTTC.

This clonotype was counted between two and nine times. J is TRBJ2-4 and V is TRBV27; 8 bases fit TRBD2. V lost 4 bases and J lost 0; bases outside the gene matches: 11. The CDR3 loop spans 18 amino acids. Per germline, CDR1 MNHEY and CDR2 SMNVEV (reference sequence). This CDR3 is CASSSKGPGGVAKNIQYF. The CDR3 nucleotides are TGTGCCAGCAGTTCCAAAGGTCCGGGGGGGGTAGCCAAAAACATTCAGTACTTC.

This sequence joins TRBV27 and TRBJ1-4, with a weak D call TRBD1 (6 bases). V was cut by 0 bases and J by 7 bases, with 12 bases left in between. This CDR3 has 15 residues. Germline assignment: CDR1 MNHEY and CDR2 SMNVEV (reference sequence). The CDR3 loop is CASSLSWGAGEKLFF. CDR3 sequence (DNA): TGTGCCAGCAGTTTATCGTGGGGGGCGGGTGAAAAACTGTTTTTT. Supplemented by reference TRBV27 and TRBJ1-4, the full variable domain reads EAQVTQNPRYLITVTGKKLTVTCSQNMNHEYMSWYRQDPGLGLRQIYYSMNVEVTDKGDVPEGYKVSRKEKRNFPLILESPSPNQTSLYFCASSLSWGAGEKLFFGSGTQLSVL.

The chain links TRBV2 to TRBJ1-6; D unclear. Looked up from germline, CDR1 is SNHLY and CDR2 is FYNNEI. The ends were cut back, 5 bases at V and 4 bases at J, with 12 bases in the middle. This CDR3 is built from 15 residues. This chain's CDR3 is CASSLTGRYNSPLHF. CDR3 in DNA: TGTGCCAGCAGTCTGACCGGGCGGTATAATTCACCCCTCCACTTT. The variable domain in full, completed from reference TRBV2 and TRBJ1-6, reads EPEVTQTPSHQVTQMGQEVILRCVPISNHLYFYWYRQILGQKVEFLVSFYNNEISEKSEIFDDQFSVERPDGSNFTLKIRSTKLEDSAMYFCASSLTGRYNSPLHFGNGTRLTVT.

The chain's CDR3 is CASSYTGGDGNTIYF. The CDR3 DNA sequence: TGTGCCAGCAGCTATACAGGGGGCGATGGAAACACCATATATTTT. The gene calls are TRBV7-2 and TRBJ1-3; TRBD1 agrees at 9 bases. V lost 4 bases, J lost 3 bases, and 4 bases stayed unmatched. This CDR3 spans 15 amino acids. Germline CDR1 and CDR2: SGHTA and FQGNSA.

This chain uses TRBV20-1 with TRBJ1-2; D ambiguous. Germline CDR1 and CDR2: DFQATT and SNEGSKA (reference sequence). CDR3 length equals 12 residues. V lost 1 base and J lost 6, with 9 bases in between. CDR3 coding DNA: TGCAGTGCTAGAGGCAAAACCGATGGCTACACCTTC. Residues: CSARGKTDGYTF.

This clonotype was picked up one time. The V and J genes are TRBV29-1 and TRBJ2-7; a possible D gene is TRBD1 (5 bases). With 6 bases removed from V and 3 bases from J, the gap between germline ends came to 9 bases. Germline CDR1 SQVTM, CDR2 ANQGSEA. The CDR3 is 11 residues long. The CDR3 protein is CSVRQSYEQYF. CDR3 in DNA: TGCAGCGTGAGACAGAGCTACGAGCAGTACTTC.

The rearrangement uses TRBV7-9 and TRBJ1-2, with 7 bases matching TRBD1. CDR1 SEHNR and CDR2 FQNEAQ come from the germline V gene (reference sequence). The CDR3 runs to 15 residues. This CDR3 is CTITFTTLQGSGYTF. The CDR3 nucleotides read TGTACCATCACGTTTACGACCTTACAGGGGAGTGGCTACACCTTC.